This T cell receptor beta chain was recorded in a study of blood T cell repertoires in COVID-19. The method was immunoSEQ multiplex PCR; TCRdb's version includes in-frame clones alone and lacks a portion of them. The sample includes approximately 260,000 clones, 70% to 90% of them seen just once. This CDR3 spans 14 amino acids. Per germline, CDR1 SGHRS and CDR2 YFSETQ. Trimming pared 0 bases from V and 6 bases from J, leaving 10 bases between. The V gene is TRBV5-1, the J gene TRBJ2-1; TRBD1 is a possible D gene (5 bases). Sample: peripheral blood. The clonotype was recovered from a woman in her sixties or seventies with acute or convalescent COVID-19. This CDR3 is CASSLGQLSNEQFF. Here the CDR3 DNA reads TGCGCCAGCAGCTTGGGACAGTTATCCAATGAGCAGTTCTTC.